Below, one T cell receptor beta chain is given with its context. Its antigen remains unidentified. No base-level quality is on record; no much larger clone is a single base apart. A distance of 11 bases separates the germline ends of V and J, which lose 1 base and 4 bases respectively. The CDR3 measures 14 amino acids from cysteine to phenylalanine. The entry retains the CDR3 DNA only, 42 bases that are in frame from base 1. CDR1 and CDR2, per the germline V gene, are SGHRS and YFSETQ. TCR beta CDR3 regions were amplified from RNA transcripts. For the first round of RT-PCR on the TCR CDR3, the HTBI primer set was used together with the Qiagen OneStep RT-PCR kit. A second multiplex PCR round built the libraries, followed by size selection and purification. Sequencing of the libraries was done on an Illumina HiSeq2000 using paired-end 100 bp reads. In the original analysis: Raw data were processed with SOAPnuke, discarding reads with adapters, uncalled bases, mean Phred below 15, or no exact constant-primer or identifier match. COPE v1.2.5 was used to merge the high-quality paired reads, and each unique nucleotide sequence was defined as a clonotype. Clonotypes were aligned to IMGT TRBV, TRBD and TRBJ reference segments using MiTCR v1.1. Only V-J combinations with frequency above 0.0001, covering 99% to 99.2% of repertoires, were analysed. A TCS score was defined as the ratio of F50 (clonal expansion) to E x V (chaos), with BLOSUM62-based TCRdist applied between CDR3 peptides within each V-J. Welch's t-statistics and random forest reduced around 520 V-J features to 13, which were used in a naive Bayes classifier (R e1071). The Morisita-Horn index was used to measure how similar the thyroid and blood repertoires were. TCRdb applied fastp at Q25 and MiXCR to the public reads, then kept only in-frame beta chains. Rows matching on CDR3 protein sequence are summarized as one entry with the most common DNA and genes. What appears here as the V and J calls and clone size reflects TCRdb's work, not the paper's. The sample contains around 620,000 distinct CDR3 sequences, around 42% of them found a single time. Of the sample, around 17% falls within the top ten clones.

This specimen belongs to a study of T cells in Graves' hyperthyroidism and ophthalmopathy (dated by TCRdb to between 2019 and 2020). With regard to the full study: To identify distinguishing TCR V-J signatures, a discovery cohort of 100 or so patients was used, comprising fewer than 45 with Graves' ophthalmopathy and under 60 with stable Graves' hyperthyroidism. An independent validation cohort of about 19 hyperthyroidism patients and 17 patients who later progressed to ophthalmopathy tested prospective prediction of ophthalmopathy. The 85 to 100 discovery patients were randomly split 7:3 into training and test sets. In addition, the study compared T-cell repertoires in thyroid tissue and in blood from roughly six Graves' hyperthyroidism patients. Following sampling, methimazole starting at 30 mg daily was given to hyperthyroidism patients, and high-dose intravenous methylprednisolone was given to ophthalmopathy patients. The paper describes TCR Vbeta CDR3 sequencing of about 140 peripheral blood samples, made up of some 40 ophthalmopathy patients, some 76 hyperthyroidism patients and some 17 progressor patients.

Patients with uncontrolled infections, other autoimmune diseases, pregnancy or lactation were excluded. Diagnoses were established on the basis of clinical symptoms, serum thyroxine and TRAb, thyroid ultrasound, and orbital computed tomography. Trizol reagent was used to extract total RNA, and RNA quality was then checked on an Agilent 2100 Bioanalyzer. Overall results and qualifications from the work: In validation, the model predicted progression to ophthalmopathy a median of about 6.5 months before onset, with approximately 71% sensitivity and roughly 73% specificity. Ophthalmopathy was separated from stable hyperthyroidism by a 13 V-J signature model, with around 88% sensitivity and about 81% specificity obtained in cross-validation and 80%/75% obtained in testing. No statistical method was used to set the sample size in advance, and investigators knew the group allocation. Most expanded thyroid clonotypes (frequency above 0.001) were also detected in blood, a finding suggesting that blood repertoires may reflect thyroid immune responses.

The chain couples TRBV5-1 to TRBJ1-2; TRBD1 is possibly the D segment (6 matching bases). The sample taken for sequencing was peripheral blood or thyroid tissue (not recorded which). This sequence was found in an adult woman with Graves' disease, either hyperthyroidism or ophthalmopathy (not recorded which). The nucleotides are TGCGCCAGCAGCTTGTGGCAGGGGAGCTATGGCTACACCTTC. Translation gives CASSLWQGSYGYTF.